This T cell receptor (beta chain) originates from a study of monozygotic twins with inflammatory bowel disease. Germline values: CDR1 SQVTM, CDR2 ANQGSEA. The CDR3 has 11 amino acids. Total RNA, at roughly 3.5 ug, went into every TCR library. Eight separate reactions for every sample produced the cDNA. UMIs were attached via template switching, each with a 6-nucleotide sample barcode. Reprocessing the 5' RACE reads, TCRdb reports a single entry for every CDR3 protein and omits DNA. The repertoire shows roughly 120,000 distinct CDR3 sequences; the top ten hold 9.5% to 15%. Whole blood without T cell sorting served as the source of isolated total RNA.

The sample taken for sequencing was blood. This TCR was sampled from a human donor with ulcerative colitis or Crohn's disease, or a healthy co-twin of an affected twin (not recorded which). This sequence joins TRBV29-1 and TRBJ2-7; no DNA is available, so the TRBD1 call from TCRdb remains unchecked. The CDR3 loop reads CSVAAGDEQYF.